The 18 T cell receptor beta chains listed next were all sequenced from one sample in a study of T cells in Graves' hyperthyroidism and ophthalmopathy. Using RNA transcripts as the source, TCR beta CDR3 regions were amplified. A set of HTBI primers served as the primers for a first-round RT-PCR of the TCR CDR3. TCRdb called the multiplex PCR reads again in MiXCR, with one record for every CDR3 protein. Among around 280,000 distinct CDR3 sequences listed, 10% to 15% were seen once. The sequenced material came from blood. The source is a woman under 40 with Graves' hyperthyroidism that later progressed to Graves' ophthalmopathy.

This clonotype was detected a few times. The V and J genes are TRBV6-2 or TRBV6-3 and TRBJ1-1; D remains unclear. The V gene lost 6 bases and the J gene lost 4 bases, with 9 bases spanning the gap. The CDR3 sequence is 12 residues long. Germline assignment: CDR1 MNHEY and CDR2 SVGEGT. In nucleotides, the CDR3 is TGTGCCAGCAGCCAACTTTTCACTGAAGCTTTCTTT. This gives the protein CASSQLFTEAFF.

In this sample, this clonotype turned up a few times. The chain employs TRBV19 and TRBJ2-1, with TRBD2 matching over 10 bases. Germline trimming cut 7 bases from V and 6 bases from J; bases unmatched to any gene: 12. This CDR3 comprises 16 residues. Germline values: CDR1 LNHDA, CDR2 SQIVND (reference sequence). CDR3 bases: TGTGCCAGTAACGAGGGGGCGAGCGGGAGGGGCAATGAGCAGTTCTTC. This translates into CASNEGASGRGNEQFF.

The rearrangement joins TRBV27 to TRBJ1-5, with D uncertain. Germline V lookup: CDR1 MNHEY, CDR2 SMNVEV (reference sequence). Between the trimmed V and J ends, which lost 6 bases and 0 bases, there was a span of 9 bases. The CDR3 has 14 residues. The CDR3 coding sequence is TGTGCCAGCAGCTTCAGGTTTAGCAATCAGCCCCAGCATTTT. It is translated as CASSFRFSNQPQHF.

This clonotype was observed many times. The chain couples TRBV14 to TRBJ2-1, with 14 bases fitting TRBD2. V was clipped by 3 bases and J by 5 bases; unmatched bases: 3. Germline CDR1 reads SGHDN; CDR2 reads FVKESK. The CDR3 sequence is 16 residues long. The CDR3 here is CASSQRLAGGNNEQFF. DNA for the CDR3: TGTGCCAGCAGCCAGCGACTAGCGGGGGGGAACAATGAGCAGTTCTTC.

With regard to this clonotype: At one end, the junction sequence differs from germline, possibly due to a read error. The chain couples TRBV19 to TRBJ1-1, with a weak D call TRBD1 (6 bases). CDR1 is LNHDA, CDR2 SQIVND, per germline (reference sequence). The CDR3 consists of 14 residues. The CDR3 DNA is TGTGCCAGTAGTACGACAGGACTGAACACTGAAGCTTCCTTT. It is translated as CASSTTGLNTEASF.

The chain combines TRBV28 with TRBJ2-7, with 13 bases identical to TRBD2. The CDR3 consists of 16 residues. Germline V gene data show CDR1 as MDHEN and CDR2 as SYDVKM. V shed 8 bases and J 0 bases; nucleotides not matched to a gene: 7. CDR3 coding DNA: TGTGCCAGCGGGGGGACTAGCGGGACGTTCTCCTACGAGCAGTACTTC. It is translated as CASGGTSGTFSYEQYF.

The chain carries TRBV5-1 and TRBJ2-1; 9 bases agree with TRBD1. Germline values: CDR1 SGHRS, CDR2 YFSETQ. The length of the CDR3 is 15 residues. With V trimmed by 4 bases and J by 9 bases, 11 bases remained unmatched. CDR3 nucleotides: TGCGCCAGCAGCATCCGGGACAGGGTTAAGGGTGAGCAGTTCTTC. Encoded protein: CASSIRDRVKGEQFF.

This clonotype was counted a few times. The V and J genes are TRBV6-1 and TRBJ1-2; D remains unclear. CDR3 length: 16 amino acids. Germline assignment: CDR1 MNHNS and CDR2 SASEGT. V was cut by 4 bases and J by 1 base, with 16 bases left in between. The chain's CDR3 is CASSGLEGTLNYGYTF. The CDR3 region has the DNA TGTGCCAGCAGTGGGCTTGAGGGAACTCTTAACTATGGCTACACCTTC.

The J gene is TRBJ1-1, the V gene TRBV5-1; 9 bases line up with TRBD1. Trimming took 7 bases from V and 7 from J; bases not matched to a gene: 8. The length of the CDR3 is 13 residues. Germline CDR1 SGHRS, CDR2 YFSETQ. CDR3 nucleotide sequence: TGCGCCAGCGGGACAGGGAGGAATAATGAAGCTTTCTTT. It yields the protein CASGTGRNNEAFF.

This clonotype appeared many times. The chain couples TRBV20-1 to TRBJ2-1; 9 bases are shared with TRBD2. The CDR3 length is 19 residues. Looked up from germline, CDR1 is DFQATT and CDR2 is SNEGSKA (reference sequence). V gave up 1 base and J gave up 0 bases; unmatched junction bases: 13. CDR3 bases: TGCAGTGCTAGAGTAAGGTCTAGCGGGAAGGTTTACTCCTACAATGAGCAGTTCTTC. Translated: CSARVRSSGKVYSYNEQFF.

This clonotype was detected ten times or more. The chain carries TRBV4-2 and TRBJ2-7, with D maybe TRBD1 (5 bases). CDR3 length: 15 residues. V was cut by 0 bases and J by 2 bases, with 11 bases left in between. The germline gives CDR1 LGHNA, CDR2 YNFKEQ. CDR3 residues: CASSQERTDTYEQYF. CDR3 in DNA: TGTGCCAGCAGCCAAGAAAGAACGGACACCTACGAGCAGTACTTC.

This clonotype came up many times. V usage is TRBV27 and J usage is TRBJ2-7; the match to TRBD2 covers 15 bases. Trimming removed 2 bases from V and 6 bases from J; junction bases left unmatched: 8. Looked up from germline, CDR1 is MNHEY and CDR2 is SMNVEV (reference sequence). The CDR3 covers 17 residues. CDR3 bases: TGTGCCAGCAGTTTAAGTTATGGGGGACTAGCGGGAGGCGAGCAGTACTTC. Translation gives CASSLSYGGLAGGEQYF.

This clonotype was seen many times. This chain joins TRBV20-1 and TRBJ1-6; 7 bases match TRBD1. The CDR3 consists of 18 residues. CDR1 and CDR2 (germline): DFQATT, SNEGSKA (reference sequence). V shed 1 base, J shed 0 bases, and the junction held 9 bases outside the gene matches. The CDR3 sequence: CSARGGAGGSSYNSPLHF. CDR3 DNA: TGCAGTGCTAGAGGGGGTGCAGGGGGGAGCTCCTATAATTCACCCCTCCACTTT.

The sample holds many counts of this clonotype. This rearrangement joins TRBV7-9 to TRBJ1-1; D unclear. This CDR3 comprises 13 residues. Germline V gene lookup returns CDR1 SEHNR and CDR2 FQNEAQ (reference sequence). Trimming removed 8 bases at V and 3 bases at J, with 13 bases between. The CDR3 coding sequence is TGTGCCAGCCGAGTAAGGTCGGACACTGAAGCTTTCTTT. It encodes CASRVRSDTEAFF.

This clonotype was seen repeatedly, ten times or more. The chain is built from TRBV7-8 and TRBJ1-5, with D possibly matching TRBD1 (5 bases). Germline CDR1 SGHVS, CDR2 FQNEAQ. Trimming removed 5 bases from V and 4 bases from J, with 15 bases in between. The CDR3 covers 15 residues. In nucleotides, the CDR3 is TGTGCCAGCAGCCTCCGGGACGGACGAAATCAGCCCCAGCATTTT. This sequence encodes CASSLRDGRNQPQHF.

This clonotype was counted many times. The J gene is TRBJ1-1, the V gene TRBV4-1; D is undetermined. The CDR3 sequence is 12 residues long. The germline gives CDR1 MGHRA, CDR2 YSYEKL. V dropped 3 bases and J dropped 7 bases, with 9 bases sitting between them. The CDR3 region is CASSQAIGEAFF. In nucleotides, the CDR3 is TGCGCCAGCAGCCAGGCTATCGGTGAAGCTTTCTTT.

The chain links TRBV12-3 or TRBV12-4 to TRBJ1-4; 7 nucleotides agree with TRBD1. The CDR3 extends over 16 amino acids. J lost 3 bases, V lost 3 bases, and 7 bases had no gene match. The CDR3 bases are TGTGCCAGCAGTTTTGAGGGGGCAACGGCTAATGAAAAACTGTTTTTT. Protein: CASSFEGATANEKLFF.

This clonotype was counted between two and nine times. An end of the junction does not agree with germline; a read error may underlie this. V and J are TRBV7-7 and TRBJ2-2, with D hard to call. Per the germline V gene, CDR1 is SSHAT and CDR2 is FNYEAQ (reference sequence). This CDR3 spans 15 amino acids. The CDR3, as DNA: TGTGCTAGCAGCTTAAGGGCCTTTAACACCGGGGAGCTGTTTTTT. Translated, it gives CASSLRAFNTGELFF.